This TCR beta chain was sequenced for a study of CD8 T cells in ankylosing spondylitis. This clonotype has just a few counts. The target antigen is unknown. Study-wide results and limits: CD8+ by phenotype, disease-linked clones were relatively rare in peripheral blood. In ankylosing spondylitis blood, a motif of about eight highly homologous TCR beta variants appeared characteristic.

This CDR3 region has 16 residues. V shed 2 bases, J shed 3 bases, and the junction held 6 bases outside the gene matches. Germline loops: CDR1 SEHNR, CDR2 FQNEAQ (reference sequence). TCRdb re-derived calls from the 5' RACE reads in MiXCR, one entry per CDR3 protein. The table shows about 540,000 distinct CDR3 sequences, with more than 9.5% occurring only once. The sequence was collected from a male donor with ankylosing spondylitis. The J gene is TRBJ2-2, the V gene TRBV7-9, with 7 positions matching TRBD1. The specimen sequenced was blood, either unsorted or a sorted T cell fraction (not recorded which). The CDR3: CASSLPSGQYTGELFF. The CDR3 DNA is TGTGCCAGCAGCTTACCCTCGGGACAGTACACCGGGGAGCTGTTTTTT.